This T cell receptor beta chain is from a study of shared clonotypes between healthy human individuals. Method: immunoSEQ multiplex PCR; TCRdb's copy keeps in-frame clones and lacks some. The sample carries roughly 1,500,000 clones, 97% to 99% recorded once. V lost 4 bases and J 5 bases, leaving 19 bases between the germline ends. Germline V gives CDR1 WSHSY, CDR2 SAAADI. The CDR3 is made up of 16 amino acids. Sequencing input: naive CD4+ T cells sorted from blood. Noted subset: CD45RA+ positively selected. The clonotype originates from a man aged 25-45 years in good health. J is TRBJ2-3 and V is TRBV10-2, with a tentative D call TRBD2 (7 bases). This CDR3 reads CASSGKAGEGVDTQYF. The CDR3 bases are TGCGCCAGCAGTGGGAAGGCGGGAGAGGGGGTAGATACGCAGTATTTT.